This T cell receptor (beta chain) was captured in a study of human T cells and chemical hapten exposure. At the level of the study: DPC at 2% was the sensitizing agent, placed on around 2 cm by around 2 cm of upper inner arm skin.

As concerns this clonotype: Its antigen is undetermined.

The study's library attached unique molecular identifiers to single cDNA molecules. TCRdb recomputed calls from the RACE reads with MiXCR, one row per CDR3 protein. The table records about 300,000 distinct CDR3 sequences, about 5.4% of them present only once. V was pared by 0 bases and J by 5 bases, with 9 bases between. Germline assignment: CDR1 MGHRA and CDR2 YSYEKL. This CDR3 has 14 residues. Time point of the sample: pre-sensitization, week 0. Documented treatment: therapeutic diphenylcyclopropenone sensitization with weekly scalp DPC. Non-pregnant alopecia patients aged 18 to 70, suitable for DPC therapy. General study findings and limits: In the PT1 data, expanded TCR counts showed a positive correlation with patch test score.

This receptor was taken from a young woman with alopecia areata. Some clones in this sample may be carry-over from other donors' samples. The chain has TRBV4-1 and TRBJ2-3, with D possibly being TRBD1 (6 bases). The sequences come from whole blood, collected in connection with sensitization to the hapten diphenylcyclopropenone (DPC). CDR3 residues: CASSQEGAGDTQYF. The CDR3 bases are TGCGCCAGCAGCCAAGAGGGGGCCGGAGATACGCAGTATTTT.